The T cell receptor beta chain described here comes from a study of PD-1 blockade in classical Hodgkin lymphoma (TCRdb year 2020). In terms of the full investigation: Nivolumab dosing was 3 mg/kg intravenously every 2 weeks, continuing until either disease progression or unacceptable toxicity. The study used CyTOF and TCR beta sequencing to define a peripheral blood immune signature of response to PD-1 blockade in classical Hodgkin lymphoma. Study-wide conclusions, independent of this receptor: Lower diversity was observed in patients in whom nivolumab was started less than 1 year after ASCT, and these patients were excluded from later analyses so that confounding by immune reconstitution would be avoided. Among trial patients, those achieving complete response had baseline diversity similar to that of newly diagnosed patients, while diversity was significantly lower in partial responders and progressors. By C4D1, a significant rise was seen in CD4+ TCR diversity but not in CD8+ TCR diversity (p=0.0027 vs p=0.16), and the rise was most apparent among complete responders (p=0.02). Baseline TCR diversity was reported to be lower in newly diagnosed patients than in healthy donors, and even lower in relapsed/refractory patients. Only a single clinical trial cohort was studied, and what caused the repertoire differences, possibly disease activity or prior therapy, remained undefined.

Turning to this clone: There is no known antigen for this receptor. Per-base qualities were not stored, and no clone one base away is much larger.

Looking up the germline V gene yields CDR1 SGDLS and CDR2 YYNGEE. From the cysteine through the phenylalanine, the CDR3 covers 15 amino acids. Only the CDR3 DNA stays, 45 bases, in frame from base 1. The junction shows trimming of 0 bases on V and 0 bases on J, plus 8 bases between the germline ends. The Qiagen DNeasy kit was used to extract genomic DNA both from unsorted PBMCs and from the negatively selected CD4+ and CD8+ fractions. TCR beta CDR3 regions were subjected to amplification by immunoSEQ multiplex PCR with primers that anneal to V and J segments. A synthetic immune receptor repertoire was used to minimize amplification bias, and any remaining bias was removed computationally after sequencing. The paper's processing steps were these. Custom Python scripts were used to quantify repertoire diversity as the Shannon entropy index. The unsorted, CD4+ and CD8+ repertoires were each analyzed separately, with the exception of combined analyses, where CD4+ and CD8+ sequences were merged in silico. A clone was considered expanded if an increase in frequency of at least 2-fold after treatment relative to C1D1 was found, and a pseudocount of 0.5 was applied to clones undetected at baseline. Singleton clones were defined as clones with 0 or 1 copy at C1D1, and non-singleton clones were defined as clones with 2 or more copies. Clones expanded in unsorted samples were assigned a CD4+, CD8+ or unknown annotation through matching of protein sequences in sorted samples from the same patient. Wilcoxon tests on paired samples were used to test diversity changes from C1D1 to C4D1. This is the immuneACCESS table as TCRdb keeps it, with only in-frame sequences that have V and J called. A part of the clones is gone; compared with another copy, unresolved V genes explain less than half, and the rest is unexplained. V, J and clone size derive from that table, while D and trimming were established from the DNA sequence. Within this sample are about 94,000 clones, with roughly 87% of them counted one time only. The top ten clones comprise about 10% of the sample.

Read against the paper, the sample's time point label means: cycle 2 day 1 (C2D1) of nivolumab. Relapse after autologous stem cell transplantation had occurred in all trial patients, and cohorts A, B and C were distinguished by prior brentuximab vedotin exposure. The trial cohort included 45 to 65 patients with relapsed/refractory classical Hodgkin lymphoma, and each patient had a best overall response of complete response, partial response or progressive disease. In the multi-cohort phase II CheckMate 205 trial, trial patients received single-agent nivolumab. An independent review committee assessed best overall response using the 2007 International Working Group response criteria. Trial PBMCs were collected immediately before nivolumab initiation (C1D1) and during therapy at cycle 2 day 1 and cycle 4 day 1. Peripheral blood was collected in 8 mL Vacutainer Cell Preparation Tubes, from which PBMCs were isolated by centrifugation and then cryopreserved.

The sequence was obtained from a human donor with classical Hodgkin lymphoma. This material consisted of peripheral blood mononuclear cells (PBMCs), taken before the second cycle of nivolumab. The chain couples TRBV9 to TRBJ2-3; the D gene is possibly TRBD2, with 5 bases matching. In nucleotide form, the sequence is TGTGCCAGCAGCGTAGTAGCGAGAAGCACAGATACGCAGTATTTT. It codes for CASSVVARSTDTQYF.